This is a list of T cell receptor beta chains from one sample in a study of neurological immune-mediated disorders. TCRdb fed the 5' RACE reads into MiXCR, producing one record per CDR3 protein. The data contain more than 45,000 distinct CDR3 sequences, 3.6% of them seen just once; the ten biggest clones take up around 1.5%. The sequenced sample was PBMCs. All receptors derive from a man between 25 and 39 years old with multiple sclerosis. The CDR3 runs from the conserved cysteine through the conserved F or W. The D gene is left open where the match is weak. Clone size is stated in some rows and not others, as once, few, many or a class when expanded.

TRBV4-1	TRBJ1-1	many	NA	CASSQVWGSEAFF	TGCGCCAGCAGCCAAGTTTGGGGCTCTGAAGCTTTCTTT
TRBV7-2	TRBJ2-1	many	NA	CADRTDLIYNEQFF	TGTGCCGACAGAACTGATCTCATCTACAATGAGCAGTTCTTC
TRBV7-9	TRBJ1-1	many	NA	CASSFPQGTEAFF	TGTGCCAGCAGCTTCCCACAGGGCACTGAAGCTTTCTTT
TRBV28	TRBJ2-1	NA	TRBD2	CASSTIRLAGGRRTYNEQFF	TGTGCCAGCAGTACTATTAGACTAGCGGGGGGGCGAAGGACCTACAATGAGCAGTTCTTC
TRBV20-1	TRBJ2-3	few	NA	CSASRGSWGTDTQYF	TGCAGTGCTAGTAGGGGATCCTGGGGGACAGATACGCAGTATTTT
TRBV7-6	TRBJ2-7	many	NA	CASSFGGGESYEQYF	TGTGCCAGCAGCTTTGGTGGGGGCGAATCCTACGAGCAGTACTTC
TRBV5-1	TRBJ2-7	many	NA	CASSLDQGSGNEQYF	TGCGCCAGCAGCTTGGACCAGGGGTCAGGGAACGAGCAGTACTTC
TRBV9	TRBJ2-1	many	NA	CASSLTRTSNEQFF	TGTGCCAGCAGCCTCACCCGGACATCCAATGAGCAGTTCTTC
TRBV6-5	TRBJ1-5	many	NA	CASSYSLYEPQHF	TGTGCCAGCAGTTACTCGCTCTATGAGCCCCAGCATTTT
TRBV5-1	TRBJ1-1	many	TRBD1	CASSLATGETEAFF	TGCGCCAGCAGCTTGGCGACAGGGGAGACTGAAGCTTTCTTT
TRBV4-1	TRBJ1-4	many	NA	CASSQDLTGRYEKLFF	TGCGCCAGCAGCCAAGATCTTACAGGGAGGTATGAAAAACTGTTTTTT
TRBV11-3	TRBJ2-2	many	NA	CASSLGGDTAGELFF	TGTGCCAGCAGCTTAGGAGGGGATACCGCCGGGGAGCTGTTTTTT
TRBV28	TRBJ2-4	many	TRBD1	CASSPIGTGRNIQYF	TGTGCCAGCAGCCCGATAGGGACAGGGCGGAACATTCAGTACTTC
TRBV5-1	TRBJ1-5	NA	NA	CASSLAGRFNQPQHF	TGCGCCAGCAGCTTGGCGGGTAGATTCAATCAGCCCCAGCATTTT
TRBV20-1	TRBJ2-3	many	NA	CSARGSRSTDTQYF	TGCAGTGCTAGAGGTAGCAGGAGCACAGATACGCAGTATTTT
TRBV20-1	TRBJ2-5	many	NA	CSARNYRQTLAQQETQYF	TGCAGTGCTAGAAATTATCGACAGACCTTAGCCCAACAAGAGACCCAGTACTTC
TRBV29-1	TRBJ2-3	many	TRBD2	CSAVSGRSTDTQYF	TGCAGCGCAGTAAGCGGGAGATCCACAGATACGCAGTATTTT
TRBV10-2	TRBJ2-7	few	TRBD1	CASRRTGGHYEQYF	TGCGCCAGTCGCAGGACAGGGGGCCACTACGAGCAGTACTTC
TRBV29-1	TRBJ2-1	many	TRBD2	CSVDSLLAVYNEQFF	TGCAGCGTTGATTCGCTACTAGCGGTATACAATGAGCAGTTCTTC
TRBV20-1	TRBJ2-1	many	TRBD2	CSARDPSGADEQFF	TGCAGTGCTAGAGATCCTAGCGGGGCCGATGAGCAGTTCTTC
TRBV6-5	TRBJ2-2	many	TRBD1	CASRQDRVGSGELFF	TGTGCCAGCAGGCAGGACAGGGTTGGATCCGGGGAGCTGTTTTTT
TRBV5-1	TRBJ2-1	many	TRBD2	CASALARAGGPFGEQFF	TGCGCCAGCGCTCTGGCTCGTGCGGGAGGGCCTTTTGGCGAGCAGTTCTTC
TRBV14	TRBJ1-6	many	NA	CASSQSYQGSPLHF	TGTGCCAGCAGCCAATCCTATCAGGGTTCACCCCTCCACTTT
TRBV7-9	TRBJ2-3	many	NA	CASSLGRDPSVTQYF	TGTGCCAGCAGCTTAGGCCGGGATCCGTCTGTTACGCAGTATTTT
TRBV27	TRBJ1-5	many	TRBD1	CASSPRGQPHQPQHF	TGTGCCAGCAGTCCCCGGGGACAGCCTCATCAGCCCCAGCATTTT
TRBV20-1	TRBJ1-4	many	TRBD1	CSAQGGVNEKLFF	TGCAGTGCCCAGGGGGGGGTAAATGAAAAACTGTTTTTT
TRBV28	TRBJ1-5	few	NA	CASSLIHQPQHF	TGTGCCAGCAGTTTAATACATCAGCCCCAGCATTTT
TRBV10-2	TRBJ1-3	many	NA	CASSELERNTIYF	TGCGCCAGCAGTGAATTGGAAAGAAACACCATATATTTT
TRBV11-2	TRBJ2-5	many	TRBD2	CASSLDRDYTGTQYF	TGTGCCAGCAGCTTAGATCGGGACTATACCGGGACCCAGTACTTC
TRBV6-6	TRBJ2-1	many	NA	CASSYSGVISYNEQFF	TGTGCCAGCAGTTACTCAGGGGTCATTTCTTACAATGAGCAGTTCTTC
TRBV5-1	TRBJ2-7	NA	NA	CASSLAGFYEQYF	TGCGCCAGCAGCTTGGCAGGGTTCTACGAGCAGTACTTC
TRBV20-1	TRBJ1-2	NA	NA	CSARQQGLSYGYTF	TGCAGTGCTAGGCAACAGGGATTGTCGTATGGCTACACCTTC
TRBV9	TRBJ2-2	many	NA	CASSVAQANTGELFF	TGTGCCAGCAGCGTAGCTCAAGCTAACACCGGGGAGCTGTTTTTT
TRBV7-9	TRBJ2-3	many	NA	CASTATDTQYF	TGTGCCAGCACCGCCACAGATACGCAGTATTTT
TRBV28	TRBJ2-1	many	TRBD2	CASSAPRGGFNEQFF	TGTGCCAGCAGTGCCCCCCGGGGGGGATTCAATGAGCAGTTCTTC
TRBV29-1	TRBJ2-1	many	NA	CSVPSGASSYNEQFF	TGCAGCGTCCCTTCGGGGGCGAGCTCCTACAATGAGCAGTTCTTC
TRBV29-1	TRBJ2-7	many	NA	CSVGDGTYEQYF	TGCAGCGTTGGAGACGGGACCTACGAGCAGTACTTC
TRBV29-1	TRBJ1-5	many	TRBD1	CSVAQGVWQPQHF	TGCAGCGTTGCCCAGGGGGTTTGGCAGCCCCAGCATTTT
TRBV15	TRBJ1-6	many	NA	CATSREGNNNSPLNF	TGTGCCACCAGCAGAGAAGGGAACAATAATTCACCCCTCAACTTT
TRBV20-1	TRBJ1-2	many	TRBD1	CSAFRGIEGDGYTF	TGCAGTGCTTTCAGGGGGATAGAGGGCGATGGCTACACCTTC
TRBV3-1	TRBJ2-7	medium-sized	TRBD1	CASSPGQGAHEQYF	TGTGCCAGCAGCCCGGGACAGGGGGCCCACGAGCAGTACTTC
TRBV24-1	TRBJ1-6	NA	NA	CATSEPGRNSPLHF	TGTGCCACCAGTGAACCCGGACGGAATTCACCCCTCCACTTT
TRBV6-6	TRBJ2-6	many	NA	CASRGSGANVLTF	TGTGCCTCCCGGGGCTCTGGGGCCAACGTCCTGACTTTC
TRBV5-6	TRBJ1-5	many	TRBD1	CASSLGWGQNNQPQHF	TGTGCCAGCAGCTTAGGGTGGGGACAGAACAATCAGCCCCAGCATTTT
TRBV28	TRBJ2-7	many	NA	CASSPTGRADEQYF	TGTGCCAGCAGCCCAACAGGGCGGGCCGACGAGCAGTACTTC
TRBV20-1	TRBJ2-7	many	NA	CSARNNYEQYF	TGCAGTGCCCGTAACAACTACGAGCAGTACTTC